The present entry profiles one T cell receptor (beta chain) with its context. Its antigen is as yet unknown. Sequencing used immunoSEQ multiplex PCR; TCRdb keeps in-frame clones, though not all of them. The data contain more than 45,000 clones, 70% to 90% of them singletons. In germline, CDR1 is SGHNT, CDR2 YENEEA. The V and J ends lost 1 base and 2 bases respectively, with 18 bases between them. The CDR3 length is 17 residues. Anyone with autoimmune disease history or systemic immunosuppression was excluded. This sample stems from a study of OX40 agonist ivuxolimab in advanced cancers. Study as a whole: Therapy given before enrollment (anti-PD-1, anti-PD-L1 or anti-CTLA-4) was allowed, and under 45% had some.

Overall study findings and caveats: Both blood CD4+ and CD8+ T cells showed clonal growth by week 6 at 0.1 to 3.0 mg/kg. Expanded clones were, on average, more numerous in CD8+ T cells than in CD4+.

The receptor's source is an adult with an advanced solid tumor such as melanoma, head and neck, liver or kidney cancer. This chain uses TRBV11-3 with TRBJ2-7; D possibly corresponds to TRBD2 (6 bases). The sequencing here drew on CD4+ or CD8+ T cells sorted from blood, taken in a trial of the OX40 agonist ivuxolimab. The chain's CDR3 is CASSLVSRRAGTYEQYF. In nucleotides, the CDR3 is TGTGCCAGCAGCTTAGTATCCCGTCGTGCGGGAACCTACGAGCAGTACTTC.